The 23 T cell receptor beta chains presented below share a single source sample, sequenced in a study of T-cell memory formation after mild COVID-19. One entry per CDR3 protein results from TCRdb running MiXCR on the 5' RACE reads. The table shows around 250,000 distinct CDR3 sequences, with 15% to 20% occurring only once. Specimen: PBMCs or a T cell subset sorted from them (not recorded which). The receptor set was obtained from a man aged 18-30 years who had mild COVID-19 (a few samples of this study predate the infection). Cell type and time point are not known.

The gene calls are TRBV30 and TRBJ1-2, with D unclear. CDR3 length equals 13 residues. The V and J ends lost 2 bases and 0 bases respectively, with 7 bases between them. Germline lookup yields CDR1 GTSNPN and CDR2 SVGIG (reference sequence). CDR3 sequence (DNA): TGTGCCTGGAGTCCAAGAGCTAACTATGGCTACACCTTC. Translating gives CAWSPRANYGYTF.

This clonotype was observed a few times. The chain is built from TRBV2 and TRBJ2-5; D is perhaps TRBD1 or TRBD2 (6 bases each). The CDR3 sequence is 12 residues long. In germline, CDR1 is SNHLY, CDR2 FYNNEI. V was pared by 7 bases and J by 5 bases, with 11 bases between. CDR3 nucleotide sequence: TGTGCCAGCAACGGGGGCTTGGAGACCCAGTACTTC. Translating it yields CASNGGLETQYF.

The genes are TRBV7-9 and TRBJ1-2; TRBD1 matches 8 bases. The germline V gene has CDR1 SEHNR and CDR2 FQNEAQ (reference sequence). The CDR3 runs to 15 residues. V shed 2 bases and J 4 bases; nucleotides not matched to a gene: 6. Here the CDR3 reads CASSLNYGQGYGYTF. DNA of the CDR3: TGTGCCAGCAGCTTAAATTATGGACAGGGCTATGGCTACACCTTC. The full variable domain, rest sourced from reference TRBV7-9 and TRBJ1-2, is DTGVSQNPRHKITKRGQNVTFRCDPISEHNRLYWYRQTLGQGPEFLTYFQNEAQLEKSRLLSDRFSAERPKGSFSTLEIQRTEQGDSAMYLCASSLNYGQGYGYTFGSGTRLTVV.

The V gene is TRBV3-1, the J gene TRBJ2-5, with D possibly matching TRBD1 (7 bases). The CDR3 has 16 amino acids. CDR1 is LGHDT, CDR2 YNNKEL, per germline (reference sequence). Trimming shortened V by 0 bases and J by 1 base, and 12 bases separated the two germline ends. CDR3 sequence: CASSQDPGGLQETQYF. In DNA, the CDR3 is TGTGCCAGCAGCCAAGATCCAGGGGGGCTCCAAGAGACCCAGTACTTC.

This clonotype was picked up a small number of times. No DNA is shown, since the ends of the CDR3 on it are uncertain; the CDR3 is the one TCRdb lists. The chain combines TRBV7-3 with TRBJ1-4; the DNA was not used to check the table's D call, TRBD1. Looked up from germline, CDR1 is SGHTA and CDR2 is FQGTGA. The CDR3 is 17 amino acids long, termini counted. CDR3 loop: CASSLTRDPQLMKNCFF.

The table lists this clonotype with a few counts. The CDR3 protein is CASSSGTVNTGELFF. DNA for the CDR3: TGTGCCAGCAGCTCCGGGACGGTAAACACCGGGGAGCTGTTTTTT. J is TRBJ2-2 and V is TRBV6-5, with D perhaps matching TRBD1 or TRBD2 (5 bases each). V lost 6 bases to trimming and J lost 2 bases, with 13 bases between them. The CDR3 has 15 residues. The germline V gene has CDR1 MNHEY and CDR2 SVGAGI.

This clonotype was seen more than once but under ten times. J is TRBJ1-4 and V is TRBV12-3 or TRBV12-4; D ambiguous. V gave up 5 bases and J gave up 13 bases, with 17 bases separating them. CDR3 length: 13 residues. The CDR3, as DNA: TGTGCCAGCAGTCCCTCGGGAGATCTGCTACTGTTTTTT. This codes for CASSPSGDLLLFF.

The table lists this clonotype with a few counts. The rearrangement uses TRBV7-9 and TRBJ2-1; 12 nucleotides line up with TRBD1. V shed 11 bases and J 5 bases; nucleotides not matched to a gene: 7. The CDR3 length is 14 residues. Germline V gene sequence: CDR1 SEHNR, CDR2 FQNEAQ (reference sequence). The CDR3 region is CAGGTGGFHNEQFF. The CDR3 bases are TGTGCCGGAGGGACAGGGGGCTTTCACAATGAGCAGTTCTTC.

This clonotype occurred a few times. The rearrangement links TRBV5-5 to TRBJ2-5; D might be TRBD1 (5 bases). CDR1 SGHKS and CDR2 YYEKEE come from the germline V gene (reference sequence). The CDR3 length is 16 residues. V lost 0 bases to trimming and J lost 5 bases, with 17 bases between them. Here the CDR3 reads CASSLDPQGNRETQYF. The CDR3 DNA reads as TGTGCCAGCAGCTTGGACCCCCAGGGAAACAGGGAGACCCAGTACTTC.

This clonotype was picked up a small number of times. The CDR3 loop is CASSAGITDTQYF. The CDR3 DNA follows: TGTGCCAGCAGTGCGGGGATCACAGATACGCAGTATTTT. The rearrangement uses TRBV6-4 and TRBJ2-3; the D gene is possibly TRBD2 (5 bases). Trimming removed 4 bases from V and 2 bases from J, with 7 bases in between. From germline, CDR1 is MRHNA and CDR2 SNTAGT. This CDR3 is built from 13 residues.

The rearrangement uses TRBV7-9 and TRBJ2-5; D not resolved. CDR1 SEHNR and CDR2 FQNEAQ come from the germline V gene (reference sequence). V was cut by 5 bases and J by 4 bases, with 11 bases left in between. This CDR3 comprises 13 residues. The CDR3: CASSNPVRETQYF. CDR3 coding DNA: TGTGCCAGCAGCAACCCGGTCCGAGAGACCCAGTACTTC.

This clonotype was seen a few times. The chain carries TRBV19 and TRBJ2-3; TRBD2 might be the D (5 bases). The CDR3 runs 13 residues. V lost 10 bases and J lost 6, with 17 bases in between. In germline, CDR1 is LNHDA, CDR2 SQIVND (reference sequence). The CDR3 spells CATATTTGDTQYF. DNA for the CDR3: TGTGCCACCGCGACGACGACGGGGGATACGCAGTATTTT.

This clonotype turned up a few times. The V call is TRBV12-3 or TRBV12-4, the J call TRBJ1-5; the D gene is possibly TRBD1 (5 bases). This CDR3 spans 13 amino acids. Trimming pared 7 bases from V and 3 bases from J, leaving 10 bases between. The CDR3 coding sequence is TGTGCCAGCATCGGGGGATACAATCAGCCCCAGCATTTT. Its translation is CASIGGYNQPQHF.

The sample holds a few counts of this clonotype. V gene TRBV5-1 combines with J gene TRBJ2-3; D ambiguous. Germline V gene data show CDR1 as SGHRS and CDR2 as YFSETQ. V was clipped by 3 bases and J by 0 bases, with 11 bases between them. CDR3 size: 15 residues. The CDR3 DNA is TGCGCCAGCAGCTCCGCACGCCTCAGCACAGATACGCAGTATTTT. This translates into CASSSARLSTDTQYF.

The chain combines TRBV12-3 or TRBV12-4 with TRBJ2-2; D perhaps matches TRBD1 (6 bases). The CDR3 is 12 amino acids. V was trimmed by 3 bases and J by 9 bases, leaving 8 bases between them. The CDR3 is CASSLWGRELFF. The CDR3 DNA follows: TGTGCCAGCAGTTTGTGGGGGCGGGAGCTGTTTTTT.

The chain carries TRBV18 and TRBJ1-6, with 8 bases fitting TRBD1. Germline V gene sequence: CDR1 KGHSH, CDR2 LQKENI. Trimming took 2 bases from V and 7 from J; bases not matched to a gene: 7. This CDR3 spans 16 amino acids. The CDR3 DNA is TGTGCCAGCTCACCAAGCCAGGGGGCGCGGAATTCACCCCTCCACTTT. Its translation: CASSPSQGARNSPLHF.

This chain uses TRBV15 with TRBJ1-4; a weak D match, TRBD1 (6 bases). Trimming removed 6 bases at V and 7 bases at J, with 12 bases between. CDR1 and CDR2 from the germline V gene are LNHNV and YYDKDF (reference sequence). This CDR3 has 13 amino acids. CDR3 residues: CATSPGEGEKLFF. The CDR3 DNA follows: TGTGCCACCAGTCCAGGGGAAGGTGAAAAACTGTTTTTT.

V usage is TRBV5-1 and J usage is TRBJ1-2; D uncertain. Germline CDR1 is SGHRS and CDR2 is YFSETQ. The V and J ends lost 4 bases and 6 bases respectively, with 10 bases between them. The CDR3 sequence is 12 residues long. CDR3 amino acids: CASSPPGNGYTF. CDR3 DNA: TGCGCCAGCAGCCCCCCCGGGAATGGCTACACCTTC.

This clonotype occurred a few times. V gene TRBV7-9 combines with J gene TRBJ1-4, with 7 bases that match TRBD1. Losses at the gene ends were 5 bases for V and 8 bases for J; bases not matched to a gene: 14. CDR1 is SEHNR and CDR2 is FQNEAQ in the germline V gene (reference sequence). The CDR3 totals 16 residues. The CDR3 nucleotides are TGTGCCAGCAGCCCGCTTCAAGACAGGGTTGACGAAAAACTGTTTTTT. Residues: CASSPLQDRVDEKLFF.

This clonotype turned up a few times. The V call is TRBV29-1, the J call TRBJ2-1; D is unresolved. The CDR3 extends over 12 amino acids. The V end lost 2 bases, the J end lost 10 bases, and 12 bases lay between the germline ends. CDR1 SQVTM and CDR2 ANQGSEA come from the germline V gene. This CDR3 is CSVETRAGEQFF. In DNA form, the CDR3 reads TGCAGCGTTGAAACCCGCGCCGGCGAGCAGTTCTTC.

This chain connects TRBV5-1 to TRBJ2-5, with D possibly being TRBD1 (6 bases). This CDR3 contains 16 residues. The ends were cut back, 4 bases at V and 2 bases at J, with 18 bases in the middle. The germline CDR1 and CDR2 sequences are SGHRS and YFSETQ. The CDR3 reads CASSPEAWGPQETQYF. For the CDR3, the DNA is TGCGCCAGCAGCCCCGAGGCCTGGGGGCCACAAGAGACCCAGTACTTC.

This rearrangement joins TRBV2 to TRBJ2-5; 10 positions match TRBD1. In germline, CDR1 is SNHLY, CDR2 FYNNEI. J lost 5 bases, V lost 6 bases, and 9 bases had no gene match. The CDR3 is 15 residues long. The CDR3: CASRNRDRGSETQYF. The CDR3 DNA is TGTGCCAGCAGAAACCGGGACAGGGGTAGCGAGACCCAGTACTTC.

This clonotype was detected only a few times. This sequence joins TRBV14 and TRBJ1-1; D unresolved. The CDR3 spans 17 residues. Germline CDR1 and CDR2: SGHDN and FVKESK. V shed 4 bases and J shed 1 base, with 19 bases lying between them. CDR3 region: CASSPLAGSTPNTEAFF. The CDR3 DNA follows: TGTGCCAGCAGCCCTCTGGCAGGTTCAACCCCGAACACTGAAGCTTTCTTT.